This TCR beta chain was observed in a study of CD8+ T cells in alopecia areata. Whole-study context: Oral tofacitinib, 5 to 10 mg twice daily, was given in an open-label trial. Patients in the study were on tofacitinib for 6 to 18 months, then off it for 6 months.

cDNA reverse transcribed from extracted RNA served as the sequencing template. TCRdb's table, derived via immunoSEQ multiplex PCR, lists solely in-frame clones and lacks some. This sample yields around 250,000 clones, of which less than 80% are seen a single time; 0.95% to 1.5% belongs to the top ten. Per the germline V gene, CDR1 is MNHNY and CDR2 is SVGAGI (reference sequence). The CDR3 consists of 16 residues. The junction had 12 bases not matched to a gene; V was cut back by 5 bases and J by 4 bases. The receptor's source is a human donor with alopecia areata. The rearrangement links TRBV6-6 to TRBJ2-3; 7 nucleotides match TRBD1. Sequencing was performed on CD4+ T cells sorted from blood, taken at week 0. The CDR3 protein is CASSAKGQGEADTQYF. CDR3 sequence (DNA): TGTGCCAGCAGTGCTAAGGGGCAGGGGGAAGCAGATACGCAGTATTTT.